These T cell receptor beta chains were read from a single sample in a study of blood T cell repertoires in COVID-19. Produced via immunoSEQ multiplex PCR; TCRdb's table is partial and in-frame only. The sample comprises 210,000 or so clones, 80% to 85% of which are singletons, and approximately 9% rests with the top ten. The sequenced material came from PBMCs or T cells enriched from blood (not recorded which). These receptors were taken from a woman in her 50s with acute COVID-19. Both conserved end residues are part of each CDR3. The D gene is left open where the match is weak. Expanded clones are given a class, and other clones once, few, many or no size at all.

abundance: few
d_gene: .
j_gene: TRBJ1-1
v_gene: TRBV7-9
CDR3nt: TGTGCCAGCAGCTTAAAACTGGGAGCAGACACTGAAGCTTTCTTT
CDR3aa: CASSLKLGADTEAFF

abundance: .
d_gene: .
j_gene: TRBJ2-4
v_gene: TRBV28
CDR3nt: TGTGCCAGCAGTTTGTTGTCAGGAACCCTAGCCAAAAACATTCAGTACTTC
CDR3aa: CASSLLSGTLAKNIQYF

abundance: once
d_gene: .
j_gene: TRBJ2-2
v_gene: TRBV7-6
CDR3nt: TGTGCCAGTCGAGTAGCCACGAACACCGGGGAGCTGTTTTTT
CDR3aa: CASRVATNTGELFF

abundance: once
d_gene: .
j_gene: TRBJ1-1
v_gene: TRBV7-9
CDR3nt: TGTGCCAGCAGCTTGGGCCAGAACACTGAAGCTTTCTTT
CDR3aa: CASSLGQNTEAFF

abundance: .
d_gene: TRBD1
j_gene: TRBJ1-1
v_gene: TRBV3-1/TRBV3-2
CDR3nt: TGTGCCAGCAGCCTACGACAGGGTACCACTGAAGCTTTCTTT
CDR3aa: CASSLRQGTTEAFF

abundance: .
d_gene: .
j_gene: TRBJ2-2
v_gene: TRBV4-1
CDR3nt: TGCGCCAGCAGCCAAGACCGGGTAGGGGAAACCACCGGGGAGCTGTTTTTT
CDR3aa: CASSQDRVGETTGELFF

abundance: few
d_gene: .
j_gene: TRBJ1-2
v_gene: TRBV20-1
CDR3nt: TGCAGCGGCGCAGGGTTCTATGGCTACACCTTC
CDR3aa: CSGAGFYGYTF

abundance: few
d_gene: TRBD2
j_gene: TRBJ2-3
v_gene: TRBV9
CDR3nt: TGTGCCAGCAGCGTAGGCGGGGCTAGCGGGCACGATACGCAGTATTTT
CDR3aa: CASSVGGASGHDTQYF

abundance: once
d_gene: .
j_gene: TRBJ1-4
v_gene: TRBV28
CDR3nt: TGTGCCAGCAGTTTACAAGCTGAAAAACTGTTTTTT
CDR3aa: CASSLQAEKLFF

abundance: .
d_gene: TRBD1
j_gene: TRBJ2-1
v_gene: TRBV29-1
CDR3nt: TGCAGCGTTTCGACAGGGAGCTCCTACAATGAGCAGTTCTTC
CDR3aa: CSVSTGSSYNEQFF

abundance: .
d_gene: TRBD2
j_gene: TRBJ2-7
v_gene: TRBV4-3
CDR3nt: TGCGCCAGCAGCCAGACTCTAGCGGGGGGGCTAAACGAGCAGTACTTC
CDR3aa: CASSQTLAGGLNEQYF

abundance: once
d_gene: TRBD1
j_gene: TRBJ1-5
v_gene: TRBV7-6
CDR3nt: TGTGCCAGCAGCTTCCCGGGGACAGACTGTAGCAATCAGCCCCAGCATTTT
CDR3aa: CASSFPGTDCSNQPQHF

abundance: .
d_gene: TRBD2
j_gene: TRBJ2-2
v_gene: TRBV7-6
CDR3nt: TGTGCCAGCAGCTTAGATTGGGAGCGGGGGATTTCGGGGGAGCTGTTTTTT
CDR3aa: CASSLDWERGISGELFF

abundance: .
d_gene: .
j_gene: TRBJ1-5
v_gene: TRBV4-3
CDR3nt: TGCGCCAGCAGCCAGGAGGCATTGGGTCTGCAGCCCCAGCATTTT
CDR3aa: CASSQEALGLQPQHF

abundance: .
d_gene: TRBD1
j_gene: TRBJ1-1
v_gene: TRBV28
CDR3nt: TGTGCCAGCAGGATCAGGGGGACTGAAGCTTTCTTT
CDR3aa: CASRIRGTEAFF